This T cell receptor beta chain was identified in a study of spatial heterogeneity in lung cancer. The V gene lost 8 bases and the J gene lost 2 bases, with 13 bases spanning the gap. This CDR3 has 13 residues. TCRdb re-called the 5' RACE reads with MiXCR, one entry per CDR3 protein. The table includes some 120,000 distinct CDR3 sequences, over 9% detected once. This clonotype was observed at least ten times. Described time point: blood at routine non-recurrence follow-up after resection. Sequencing was performed on whole RNA extracted from tumor and nontumor lung tissue, or from frozen PBMC, and the material was left unsorted.

The chain has TRBV12-3 or TRBV12-4 and TRBJ2-7; D may be TRBD1 or TRBD2 (5 bases each). The sequence was collected from a male donor with early-stage non-small cell lung cancer. Source: PBMCs, taken at follow-up. CDR3 DNA: TGTGCCAGCGGAGAGGGGAGACCCTACGAGCAGTACTTC. Encoded protein: CASGEGRPYEQYF.